This T cell receptor (beta chain) comes out of a study of tissue T cells after allogeneic stem cell transplantation. The repertoire was sequenced with immunoSEQ multiplex PCR; TCRdb's copy has only in-frame clones and lacks some. Of roughly 42,000 clones in the sample, more than 90% were seen once. The CDR3 is 16 amino acids. With 3 bases removed from V and 0 bases from J, the gap between germline ends came to 12 bases. CDR1 LNHDA and CDR2 SQIVND come from the germline V gene (reference sequence). The sample here was blood, taken before transplantation. This receptor was taken from a woman aged 35-75 years who later had graft-versus-host disease after an allogeneic stem cell transplant. The chain links TRBV19 to TRBJ1-5; D is ambiguous. The CDR3 reads CASSIPEGLSNQPQHF. The CDR3 bases are TGTGCCAGTAGTATCCCCGAGGGCCTTAGCAATCAGCCCCAGCATTTT.